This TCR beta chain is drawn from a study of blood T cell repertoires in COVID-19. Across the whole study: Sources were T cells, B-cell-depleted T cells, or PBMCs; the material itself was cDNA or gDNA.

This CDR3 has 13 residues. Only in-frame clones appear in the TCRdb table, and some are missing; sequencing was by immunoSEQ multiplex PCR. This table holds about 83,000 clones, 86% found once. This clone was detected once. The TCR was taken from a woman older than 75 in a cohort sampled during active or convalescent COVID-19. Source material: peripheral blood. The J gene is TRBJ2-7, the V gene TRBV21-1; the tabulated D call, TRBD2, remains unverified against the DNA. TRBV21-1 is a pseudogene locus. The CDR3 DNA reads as TGTGCCAGCCTGGGAGCGTTCTCCTACGAGCAGTACGTC. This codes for CASLGAFSYEQYV.